This entry concerns a single TCR beta chain. Its antigen remains undetermined. HCMV-specific IgG was detected in serum with a commercial ELISA kit to determine HCMV serostatus. Peripheral blood mononuclear cells were isolated from blood by Ficoll density gradient centrifugation. The germline V gene supplies CDR1 MDHEN and CDR2 SYDVKM. The CDR3 runs 21 amino acids, cysteine and phenylalanine included. No DNA appears here. This entry belongs to a study of T cells expressing NK-cell markers (dated by TCRdb to the early 2020s). With respect to the entire study: Three sorted T-cell subsets (CD3+CD56+NKG2C+, CD3+CD56+NKG2C- and CD3+CD56-NKG2C+) from seven to nine donors had their TCR beta-chain repertoires profiled. Among the eight sequenced donors, seven were HCMV-seropositive and one was HCMV-seronegative. The study sequenced eight donors, all healthy volunteers chosen at random: three men and five women. Libraries were sequenced as 2 x 150 bp reads on Illumina HiSeq 2000/2500, MiSeq or NextSeq.

The research as a whole found: Those dominant clonotypes were again the most abundant among CD3+CD56-NKG2C+ cells in a few donors, at roughly 28.3-65%. In six donors, the dominant CD3+CD56+NKG2C+ clonotypes were among the top 10 CD8+ clonotypes and accounted for roughly 1.0-8% of CD8+ T cells. Whether the expanded NKG2C-expressing T cell clones were specific for HCMV antigens was left unclear.

The sequencer was an Illumina HiSeq 2000. 5'RACE template switching, by which a universal primer site and unique molecular identifiers were added, was used to make TCR beta cDNA libraries. cDNA synthesis was primed from the TCR beta constant segment and was followed by two successive PCR amplification steps. The paper's processing steps were these. MIGEC handled demultiplexing of the reads and grouping by UMI, while MiTCR was used to assemble and quantify clonotypes. Only TCR cDNA sequences supported by at least two reads were kept to exclude erroneous sequences. The tcR package was used for downstream repertoire analysis, and clonotypes were matched across fractions by CDR3 nucleotide sequence plus V segment. VDJmatch was used to annotate antigen specificity against VDJdb, with one amino acid substitution allowed in CDR3. Through TCRdb reprocessing, the reads give one entry per CDR3 protein sequence; DNA is omitted. In this record, the V and J calls reflect TCRdb's handling and not the investigators' own analysis. The sample's table lists a count of 550,000 or so distinct CDR3 sequences. Approximately 3.5% of the sample goes to the ten largest clones.

The rearrangement combines TRBV28 with TRBJ2-1. The receptor's source is a man between 18 and 29 years old in good health. Donor details come from another sample of the same person, matched by shared clones. The sample taken for sequencing was blood T cells: a sorted CD56 or NKG2C T cell subset, CD4+ or CD8+ T cells, or bulk PBMC T cells (not recorded which). The CDR3 region reads CASSLLDLGKSTHRHRHEQFF.